These 12 T cell receptor beta chains originate from one sample sequenced in a study of cytomegalovirus exposure and HLA in healthy donors. PCR employed 60 Vbeta and 13 Jbeta primers. Clones were sequenced by immunoSEQ multiplex PCR, and TCRdb holds only the in-frame ones, with some missing. In the table there are about 150,000 clones, approximately 80% of which are singletons. Sequences were obtained from PBMCs. The receptors stem from a woman in her forties in good health and CMV-seronegative.

The rearrangement joins TRBV19 to TRBJ2-2, with 7 positions matching TRBD1. The junction had 16 bases not matched to a gene; V was cut back by 6 bases and J by 3 bases. The CDR3 sequence is 18 residues long. Looked up from germline, CDR1 is LNHDA and CDR2 is SQIVND (reference sequence). The CDR3 DNA is TGTGCCAGTAGCGGATACAGGGGTACGCGGTTCTACACCGGGGAGCTGTTTTTT. Protein sequence: CASSGYRGTRFYTGELFF.

CDR3 bases: TGTGCCAGCAGTGAACAAGTACCGAGCTTCCAAGAGACCCAGTACTTC. This codes for CASSEQVPSFQETQYF. The chain has TRBV6-1 and TRBJ2-5; D uncertain. Germline assignment: CDR1 MNHNS and CDR2 SASEGT. V lost 2 bases and J 1 base, leaving 14 bases between the germline ends. The CDR3 extends over 16 amino acids.

V usage is TRBV5-1 and J usage is TRBJ2-3, with 11 nucleotides matching TRBD1. Germline V gene sequence: CDR1 SGHRS, CDR2 YFSETQ. The ends lost 2 bases at V and 0 bases at J; junction bases unmatched: 8. The CDR3 covers 18 residues. The CDR3 nucleotides read TGCGCCAGCAGCTTTGGGGACAGGGGGTTTATGAGCACAGATACGCAGTATTTT. Its protein product is CASSFGDRGFMSTDTQYF.

The rearrangement uses TRBV7-9 and TRBJ1-6; no clear D gene. The V and J ends lost 7 bases and 6 bases respectively, with 16 bases between them. Germline CDR1 is SEHNR and CDR2 is FQNEAQ (reference sequence). The CDR3 runs 15 residues. The CDR3 nucleotides are TGTGCCAGCACCCAGGAGGAAGGGTCTAATTCACCCCTCCACTTT. Translation gives CASTQEEGSNSPLHF.

This chain uses TRBV9 with TRBJ1-2, with unresolved D. The CDR3 sequence is 13 residues long. V dropped 0 bases and J dropped 4 bases, with 7 bases sitting between them. Germline CDR1 reads SGDLS; CDR2 reads YYNGEE. The CDR3: CASSVGGFYGYTF. The CDR3 nucleotides are TGTGCCAGCAGCGTAGGCGGGTTCTATGGCTACACCTTC.

This clone turned up a few times. This sequence joins TRBV5-4 and TRBJ1-2, with a weak D call TRBD1 (6 bases). The CDR3 is made up of 12 amino acids. V was clipped by 6 bases and J by 6 bases, with 12 bases between them. The germline CDR1 and CDR2 sequences are SGHNT and YYREEE (reference sequence). CDR3 DNA: TGTGCCAGCACCGGACAGCTGGATGGCTACACCTTC. Protein sequence: CASTGQLDGYTF.

V gene TRBV6-1 combines with J gene TRBJ2-1; TRBD2 is a possible D gene (6 bases). This CDR3 has 15 amino acids. Deletions cut 4 bases from V and 8 bases from J, with 18 bases between. The germline V gene encodes CDR1 MNHNS and CDR2 SASEGT. In DNA form, the CDR3 reads TGTGCCAGCAGTGGCCGAAGACTAGTTTTACATGAGCAGTTCTTC. Protein sequence: CASSGRRLVLHEQFF.

Turning to this clone: An end of the junction does not agree with germline; a read error may underlie this. The V call is TRBV7-9, the J call TRBJ1-6; 9 bases fit TRBD1. CDR3 length: 14 amino acids. Germline loops: CDR1 SEHNR, CDR2 FQNEAQ (reference sequence). The CDR3 spells CSSGTGSVRSPLHF. The CDR3 bases are TGTTCCAGCGGGACAGGGTCGGTAAGGTCACCCCTCCACTTT.

The chain couples TRBV7-2 to TRBJ2-5; D perhaps matches TRBD2 (6 bases). The CDR3 covers 12 residues. Trimming pared 1 base from V and 9 bases from J, leaving 9 bases between. Germline CDR1 reads SGHTA; CDR2 reads FQGNSA. DNA of the CDR3: TGTGCCAGCAGCTTAGGATCGGGGGCCCAGTACTTC. It yields the protein CASSLGSGAQYF.

This chain joins TRBV7-9 and TRBJ2-1; D gene ambiguous. V dropped 1 base and J dropped 1 base, with 5 bases sitting between them. Germline values: CDR1 SEHNR, CDR2 FQNEAQ (reference sequence). This CDR3 has 14 amino acids. The CDR3 DNA reads TGTGCCAGCAGCTTAGGCTATTCCTACAATGAGCAGTTCTTC. Protein product: CASSLGYSYNEQFF.

The J gene is TRBJ2-3, the V gene TRBV6-5; the match to TRBD2 covers 9 bases. The CDR3 has 16 amino acids. CDR1 and CDR2 from the germline V gene are MNHEY and SVGAGI. V was clipped by 0 bases and J by 7 bases; unmatched bases: 8. Written as DNA, the CDR3 is TGTGCCAGCAGTTACTCGGCTAGCGGGATGATGAATACGCAGTATTTT. The encoded protein is CASSYSASGMMNTQYF.

CDR3 nucleotides: TGTGCCAGCAGCTTATTAACCGGGACTAGCGGGACCGGGGAGCTGTTTTTT. Protein sequence: CASSLLTGTSGTGELFF. The chain couples TRBV7-8 to TRBJ2-2; 12 nucleotides line up with TRBD2. Germline assignment: CDR1 SGHVS and CDR2 FQNEAQ. The J segment lost 5 bases and the V segment lost 2 bases, leaving 6 bases of the junction unmatched. The CDR3 loop spans 17 amino acids. The complete variable domain, with remaining parts taken from reference TRBV7-8 and TRBJ2-2, reads GAGVSQSPRYKVAKRGQDVALRCDPISGHVSLFWYQQALGQGPEFLTYFQNEAQLDKSGLPSDRFFAERPEGSVSTLKIQRTQQEDSAVYLCASSLLTGTSGTGELFFGEGSRLTVL.